This passage covers 8 T cell receptor beta chains from one sample sequenced in a study of blood T cell repertoires in COVID-19. Assay: immunoSEQ multiplex PCR; the TCRdb copy retains only in-frame clones and omits some. Of just under 90,000 clones listed, 85% to 95% are singletons. Material: peripheral blood. Every receptor here comes from a man between 60 and 70 years old with acute or convalescent COVID-19.

CDR3 amino acids: CSVEPTGGRSYNEQFF. CDR3 nucleotides: TGCAGCGTTGAACCGACAGGGGGCAGGTCCTACAATGAGCAGTTCTTC. The chain has TRBV29-1 and TRBJ2-1; 10 positions agree with TRBD1. In germline, CDR1 is SQVTM, CDR2 ANQGSEA. The CDR3 loop spans 16 amino acids. J was trimmed by 1 base and V by 2 bases; bases with no gene match: 5.

The chain is built from TRBV19 and TRBJ2-7; 11 nucleotides align to TRBD2. Per germline, CDR1 LNHDA and CDR2 SQIVND (reference sequence). After removal of 6 bases from V and 1 base from J, the junction contained 5 bases not matched to a gene. The CDR3 totals 15 residues. The CDR3, as DNA: TGTGCCAGTAGGAAGACTAGCGGGAATTCCTACGAGCAGTACTTC. Translating it yields CASRKTSGNSYEQYF. Based on the CDR3 plus reference TRBV19 and TRBJ2-7, the full variable domain is DGGITQSPKYLFRKEGQNVTLSCEQNLNHDAMYWYRQDPGQGLRLIYYSQIVNDFQKGDIAEGYSVSREKKESFPLTVTSAQKNPTAFYLCASRKTSGNSYEQYFGPGTRLTVT.

The chain has TRBV30 and TRBJ1-6; no firm D call. The CDR3 extends over 13 amino acids. V was pared by 4 bases and J by 4 bases, with 8 bases between. The germline CDR1 and CDR2 sequences are GTSNPN and SVGIG (reference sequence). The CDR3 spells CAWNADYNSPLHF. The CDR3 nucleotides are TGTGCCTGGAATGCGGATTATAATTCACCCCTCCACTTT.

This sequence joins TRBV27 and TRBJ1-5; D possibly corresponds to TRBD1 (6 bases). The CDR3 length is 14 residues. Germline assignment: CDR1 MNHEY and CDR2 SMNVEV (reference sequence). V dropped 0 bases and J dropped 7 bases, with 10 bases sitting between them. In nucleotides, the CDR3 is TGTGCCAGCAGTTTATCTCCACAGGGACAGCCCCAGCATTTT. It specifies CASSLSPQGQPQHF.

The rearrangement uses TRBV6-7 and TRBJ2-7; TRBD2 aligns across 7 bases. TRBV6-7 is assigned to the ORF class and has an uncertain function. This CDR3 contains 14 residues. With 2 bases clipped from V and 3 bases from J, the junction kept 4 bases outside the gene matches. CDR3 DNA: TGTGCCAGCAGTTACGGGACTACCAACTACGAGCAGTACTTC. Protein: CASSYGTTNYEQYF.

The gene calls are TRBV2 and TRBJ2-5, with TRBD1 matching over 7 bases. The CDR3 contains 13 residues. Germline CDR1 SNHLY, CDR2 FYNNEI. Trimming took 7 bases from V and 9 from J; bases not matched to a gene: 11. CDR3 protein: CASTSGTAGAQYF. DNA of the CDR3: TGTGCCAGCACGTCCGGGACAGCCGGGGCCCAGTACTTC.

CDR3 sequence: CASSQTRQGTGELFF. The CDR3 region has the DNA TGTGCCAGCAGCCAGACTAGACAGGGAACCGGGGAGCTGTTTTTT. The V gene is TRBV4-2, the J gene TRBJ2-2, with a possible D match to TRBD1 (7 bases). The germline CDR1 and CDR2 sequences are LGHNA and YNFKEQ. The CDR3 is made up of 15 amino acids. Trimming shortened V by 3 bases and J by 5 bases, and 13 bases separated the two germline ends.

The chain employs TRBV7-2 and TRBJ2-7, with D unclear. The CDR3 is made up of 14 amino acids. With 2 bases removed from V and 6 bases from J, the gap between germline ends came to 14 bases. In germline, CDR1 is SGHTA, CDR2 FQGNSA. The CDR3 sequence: CASSLSRIPGEQYF. The CDR3 region has the DNA TGTGCCAGCAGCTTATCCCGGATCCCGGGCGAGCAGTACTTC.